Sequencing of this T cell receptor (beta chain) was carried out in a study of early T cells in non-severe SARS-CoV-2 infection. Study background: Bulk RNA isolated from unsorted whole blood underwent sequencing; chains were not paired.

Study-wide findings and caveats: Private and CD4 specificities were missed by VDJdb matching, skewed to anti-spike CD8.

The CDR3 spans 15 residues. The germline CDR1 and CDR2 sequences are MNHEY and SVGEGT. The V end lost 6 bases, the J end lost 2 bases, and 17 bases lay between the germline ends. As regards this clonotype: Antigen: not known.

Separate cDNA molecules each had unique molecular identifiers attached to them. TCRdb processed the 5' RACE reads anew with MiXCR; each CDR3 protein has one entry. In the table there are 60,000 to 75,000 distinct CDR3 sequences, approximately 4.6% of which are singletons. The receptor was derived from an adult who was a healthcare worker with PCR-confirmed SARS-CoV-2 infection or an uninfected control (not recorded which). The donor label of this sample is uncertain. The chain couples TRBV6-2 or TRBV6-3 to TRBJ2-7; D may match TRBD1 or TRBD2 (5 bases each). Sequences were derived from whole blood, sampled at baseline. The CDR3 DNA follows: TGTGCCAGCAGACTCACCGGGACGGGGACCTACGAGCAGTACTTC. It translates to CASRLTGTGTYEQYF.